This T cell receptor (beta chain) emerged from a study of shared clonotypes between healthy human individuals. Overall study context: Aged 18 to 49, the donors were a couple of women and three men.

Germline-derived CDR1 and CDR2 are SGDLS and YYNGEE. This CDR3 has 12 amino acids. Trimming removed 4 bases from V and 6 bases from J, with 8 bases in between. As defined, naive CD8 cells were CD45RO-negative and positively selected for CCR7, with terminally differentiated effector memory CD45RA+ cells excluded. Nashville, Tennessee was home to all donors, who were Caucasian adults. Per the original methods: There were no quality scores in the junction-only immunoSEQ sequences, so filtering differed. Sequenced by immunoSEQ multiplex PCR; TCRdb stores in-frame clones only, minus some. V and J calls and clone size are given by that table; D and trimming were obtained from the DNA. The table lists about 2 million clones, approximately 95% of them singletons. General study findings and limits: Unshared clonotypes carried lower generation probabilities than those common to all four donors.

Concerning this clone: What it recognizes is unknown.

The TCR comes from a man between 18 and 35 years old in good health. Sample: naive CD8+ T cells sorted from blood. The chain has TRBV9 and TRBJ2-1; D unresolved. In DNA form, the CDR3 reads TGTGCCAGCAGCTCCGCCCTCAATGAGCAGTTCTTC. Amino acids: CASSSALNEQFF.